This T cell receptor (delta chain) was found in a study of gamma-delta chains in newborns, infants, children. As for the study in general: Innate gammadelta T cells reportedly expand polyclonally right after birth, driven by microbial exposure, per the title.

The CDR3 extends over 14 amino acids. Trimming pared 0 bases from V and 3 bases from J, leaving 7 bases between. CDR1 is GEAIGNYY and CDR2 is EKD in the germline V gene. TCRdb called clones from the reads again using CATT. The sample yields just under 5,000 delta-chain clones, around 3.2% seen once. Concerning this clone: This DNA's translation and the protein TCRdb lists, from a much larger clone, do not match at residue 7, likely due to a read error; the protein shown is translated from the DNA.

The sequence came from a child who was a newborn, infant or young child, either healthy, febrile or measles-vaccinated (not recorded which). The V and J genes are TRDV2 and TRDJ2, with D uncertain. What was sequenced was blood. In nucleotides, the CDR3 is TGTGCCTGTGACACCTGGGCGATGACAGCACAACTCTTCTTT. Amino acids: CACDTWAMTAQLFF.